Presented here are 14 T cell receptor beta chains from one specimen sequenced in a study of beta chain features in type 1 diabetes. Every bit of the isolated RNA underwent reverse transcription, so sequencing read expressed TCRB transcripts. Profiling relied on immunoSEQ multiplex PCR, and the TCRdb table lists in-frame clones only, not all of them. In the table there are more than 300,000 clones, less than 9.5% of which are singletons. Material: central memory CD4+ T cells from blood. The receptors derive from a woman under 30 in good health.

A few counts support this clone. J is TRBJ1-1 and V is TRBV5-6; no firm D call. This CDR3 region has 14 residues. Germline V gene data show CDR1 as SGHDT and CDR2 as YYEEEE. V gave up 3 bases and J gave up 1 base, with 10 bases separating them. CDR3: CASSSLDRNTEAFF. Here the CDR3 DNA reads TGTGCCAGCAGCTCGCTGGATCGGAACACTGAAGCTTTCTTT.

This clone has just a few counts. An end of the junction does not agree with germline; a read error may underlie this. Here the CDR3 DNA reads TGTGCCAGCAGTGAACAGGTAGCAGGGACCCTCTTC. Amino acid sequence: CASSEQVAGTLF. This chain uses TRBV2 with TRBJ2-1, with D tentatively TRBD1 or TRBD2 (5 bases each). The CDR3 is made up of 12 amino acids. In germline, CDR1 is SNHLY, CDR2 FYNNEI.

This clone was picked up a small number of times. The V call is TRBV7-6, the J call TRBJ2-1; 13 bases are shared with TRBD2. V shed 5 bases, J shed 7 bases, and the junction held 8 bases outside the gene matches. CDR3 length: 16 residues. Germline CDR1 and CDR2: SGHVS and FNYEAQ. CDR3 loop: CASSLRTTSGRNEQFF. The CDR3, as DNA: TGTGCCAGCAGCCTACGGACGACTAGCGGGAGGAATGAGCAGTTCTTC.

This clone appeared a few times. The chain combines TRBV7-2 with TRBJ1-5, with D unresolved. The germline V and J ends were trimmed by 5 bases and 0 bases, with 14 bases remaining between them. The V gene's germline CDR1 is SGHTA and CDR2 FQGNSA. The CDR3 runs to 16 residues. CDR3: CASSPLGGYSNQPQHF. DNA of the CDR3: TGTGCCAGCAGCCCGCTGGGAGGTTATAGCAATCAGCCCCAGCATTTT. The variable domain in full, with the rest retrieved from reference TRBV7-2 and TRBJ1-5, is GAGVSQSPSNKVTEKGKDVELRCDPISGHTALYWYRQSLGQGLEFLIYFQGNSAPDKSGLPSDRFSAERTGGSVSTLTIQRTQQEDSAVYLCASSPLGGYSNQPQHFGDGTRLSIL.

The chain combines TRBV6-1 with TRBJ2-7, with D perhaps TRBD1 (6 bases). The CDR3 is made up of 15 amino acids. The V end lost 7 bases, the J end lost 2 bases, and 18 bases lay between the germline ends. Germline V lookup: CDR1 MNHNS, CDR2 SASEGT. Here the CDR3 reads CASTPRSQGTYEQYF. The CDR3 nucleotides are TGTGCCAGCACTCCTAGGTCGCAGGGGACCTACGAGCAGTACTTC.

This clone was counted a few times. A far larger clone is a single base away, which makes a read error likely. This rearrangement joins TRBV5-5 to TRBJ2-3; 10 nucleotides line up with TRBD1. Germline loops: CDR1 SGHKS, CDR2 YYEKEE (reference sequence). There are 14 residues in the CDR3. The CDR3 DNA reads TGCGCCAGCAGCCCAGGACAGGGGGCAGATACGCAGTATTTT. Amino acid sequence: CASSPGQGADTQYF.

The chain recombines TRBV29-1 with TRBJ1-2, with D tentatively TRBD1 (5 bases). Trimming removed 0 bases from V and 2 bases from J, with 13 bases in between. Germline values: CDR1 SQVTM, CDR2 ANQGSEA. The CDR3 is 15 amino acids. For the CDR3, the DNA is TGCAGCGTTGAAGAAAGGGACCGAGAAAACTATGGCTACACCTTC. This translates into CSVEERDRENYGYTF.

The V gene is TRBV4-1, the J gene TRBJ1-4; D not resolved. V was trimmed by 1 base and J by 8 bases, leaving 14 bases between them. Germline CDR1 and CDR2: MGHRA and YSYEKL. The CDR3 runs 15 residues. CDR3 bases: TGCGCCAGCAGCCAAGTCACCGCAGGAGAGGAAAAACTGTTTTTT. Its protein is CASSQVTAGEEKLFF.

The rearrangement joins TRBV6-1 to TRBJ1-1; D not resolved. V dropped 6 bases and J dropped 3 bases, with 11 bases sitting between them. Germline V gene lookup returns CDR1 MNHNS and CDR2 SASEGT. This CDR3 contains 13 residues. This chain's CDR3 is CASRETWDTEAFF. The CDR3 nucleotides are TGTGCCAGCAGGGAGACATGGGACACTGAAGCTTTCTTT.

This clone has more than one count but fewer than ten. This chain uses TRBV4-3 with TRBJ1-5; no clear D. CDR1 LGHNA and CDR2 YSLEER come from the germline V gene. The CDR3 covers 15 residues. V was shortened by 0 bases and J by 6 bases, with 12 bases between the two germline ends. The CDR3 DNA reads as TGCGCCAGCAGCCAAGAATTCATACAGAGTCAGCCCCAGCATTTT. Its translation is CASSQEFIQSQPQHF.

On this clone: This same CDR3 is encoded by further DNA sequences in the sample. This chain uses TRBV7-8 with TRBJ1-5; possibly TRBD1 for D (5 bases). This CDR3 comprises 15 residues. Deletions cut 5 bases from V and 3 bases from J, with 14 bases between. The germline CDR1 and CDR2 sequences are SGHVS and FQNEAQ. Written as DNA, the CDR3 is TGTGCCAGCAGCCTAGGCACAGGATCCAATCAGCCCCAGCATTTT. Translating gives CASSLGTGSNQPQHF.

In its sample, this clone was seen a few times. The rearrangement links TRBV18 to TRBJ2-2; 8 nucleotides line up with TRBD1. The CDR3 loop spans 14 amino acids. Germline V gene data show CDR1 as KGHSH and CDR2 as LQKENI. The V and J ends lost 4 bases and 4 bases, in that order; junction bases with no gene match: 2. CDR3 bases: TGTGCCAGCTCACGGGACAGGAGCACCGGGGAGCTGTTTTTT. Translated, it gives CASSRDRSTGELFF.

The chain couples TRBV7-2 to TRBJ2-5; TRBD2 matches at 11 bases. This CDR3 is 14 amino acids long. From germline, CDR1 is SGHTA and CDR2 FQGNSA. With 5 bases clipped from V and 5 bases from J, the junction kept 4 bases outside the gene matches. Here the CDR3 reads CASSELAGAETQYF. Here the CDR3 DNA reads TGTGCCAGCAGCGAACTAGCGGGAGCCGAGACCCAGTACTTC.

This clone has a count of ten or more. This chain links TRBV21-1 with TRBJ2-6. TRBV21-1 is tagged as a pseudogene. CDR3 length: 18 amino acids. CDR3 bases: TGTGCCAGCAGCAAGTTGCTGGGAATCGGCTCTGGGGCCAACGTCCTGACTTTC. This encodes CASSKLLGIGSGANVLTF.